The 26 T cell receptor beta chains below were found in one sample sequenced in a study of shared clonotypes between healthy human individuals. Generated by immunoSEQ multiplex PCR, the TCRdb table keeps only in-frame clones and is missing some. The repertoire holds over 2 million clones, over 85% seen once, with 0.1% to 0.15% in the top ten. The specimen sequenced was naive CD4+ T cells sorted from blood. Subset indicated: CD45RA+ positively selected. The receptor set was obtained from a man between 18 and 29 years old in good health.

This clone was recorded once. This chain joins TRBV28 and TRBJ1-1; the D is unclear. The CDR3 extends over 12 amino acids. CDR1 and CDR2 (germline): MDHEN, SYDVKM. V shed 7 bases and J shed 8 bases, with 14 bases lying between them. The CDR3 is CASTSGRWEAFF. The DNA of the CDR3 is TGTGCCAGCACCTCAGGTCGGTGGGAAGCTTTCTTT.

The rearrangement links TRBV18 to TRBJ2-5; TRBD1 matches at 10 bases. Trimming cost V 7 bases and J 2 bases; bases outside gene matches: 4. This CDR3 contains 14 residues. Germline V gives CDR1 KGHSH, CDR2 LQKENI. CDR3 sequence: CASLRTGGQETQYF. The DNA for the CDR3 is TGTGCCAGCTTGAGGACAGGGGGGCAAGAGACCCAGTACTTC.

The V and J genes are TRBV11-2 and TRBJ2-7; possible D gene TRBD2, 6 bases. The CDR3 is 12 amino acids. With 1 base removed from V and 9 bases from J, the gap between germline ends came to 10 bases. CDR1 is SGHAT and CDR2 is FQNNGV in the germline V gene. The DNA for the CDR3 is TGTGCCAGCAGCTTAGTGGGGGGAGGGCAGTACTTC. Protein product: CASSLVGGGQYF. The entire variable domain, with the rest obtained from reference TRBV11-2 and TRBJ2-7, is as follows: EAGVAQSPRYKIIEKRQSVAFWCNPISGHATLYWYQQILGQGPKLLIQFQNNGVVDDSQLPKDRFSAERLKGVDSTLKIQPAKLEDSAVYLCASSLVGGGQYFGPGTRLTVT.

A note on this clone: The identical CDR3 is also encoded by other nucleotide sequences in the sample. The J gene is TRBJ2-3, the V gene TRBV11-2; D unresolved. CDR1 and CDR2 (germline): SGHAT, FQNNGV. Trimming left V 3 bases short and J 2 bases short, with 6 bases between. This CDR3 has 13 residues. The CDR3 bases are TGTGCCAGCAGCTTCTCGTACACAGATACGCAGTATTTT. Its protein product is CASSFSYTDTQYF. The entire variable domain, with the rest obtained from reference TRBV11-2 and TRBJ2-3, is as follows: EAGVAQSPRYKIIEKRQSVAFWCNPISGHATLYWYQQILGQGPKLLIQFQNNGVVDDSQLPKDRFSAERLKGVDSTLKIQPAKLEDSAVYLCASSFSYTDTQYFGPGTRLTVL.

The V gene is TRBV2, the J gene TRBJ1-2; 7 bases are a match to TRBD1. Trimming took 0 bases from V and 6 from J; bases not matched to a gene: 4. The CDR3 is 14 amino acids. Germline-derived CDR1 and CDR2 are SNHLY and FYNNEI. DNA for the CDR3: TGTGCCAGCAGTGAAGCCTTTACAGGGGATGGCTACACCTTC. Amino acids: CASSEAFTGDGYTF.

This clone was seen a few times. The chain uses TRBV5-1 and TRBJ1-1; tentative D call: TRBD1 (6 bases). Per the germline V gene, CDR1 is SGHRS and CDR2 is YFSETQ. This CDR3 region has 14 residues. Trimming shortened V by 2 bases and J by 10 bases, and 18 bases separated the two germline ends. CDR3 sequence: CASSLATGTERAFF. The CDR3 region has the DNA TGCGCCAGCAGCTTAGCTACAGGGACGGAGCGAGCTTTCTTT.

The J gene is TRBJ2-3, the V gene TRBV20-1; D might be TRBD2 (5 bases). The CDR3 spans 10 residues. V shed 5 bases and J shed 11 bases, with 11 bases lying between them. Germline loops: CDR1 DFQATT, CDR2 SNEGSKA (reference sequence). The CDR3 DNA sequence: TGCAGTGCTGGCATGAGGGAGCAGTATTTT. Its protein is CSAGMREQYF.

For this clone: Additional DNA sequences in this sample encode the identical CDR3. V and J are TRBV5-1 and TRBJ1-2; 9 bases are shared with TRBD1. V gave up 5 bases and J gave up 2 bases; unmatched junction bases: 4. Germline CDR1 and CDR2: SGHRS and YFSETQ. This CDR3 contains 14 residues. For the CDR3, the DNA is TGCGCCAGCAGATCCGGGACAGGGAACTATGGCTACACCTTC. It encodes CASRSGTGNYGYTF.

J is TRBJ1-1 and V is TRBV11-3; D is ambiguous. The V end was cut by 5 bases, the J end by 1 base, with 14 bases between. The CDR3 loop spans 15 amino acids. The germline gives CDR1 SGHNT, CDR2 YENEEA. CDR3 bases: TGTGCCAGCAGCCGGTCGGGAACGGGGAACACTGAAGCTTTCTTT. Protein: CASSRSGTGNTEAFF.

The rearrangement joins TRBV6-5 to TRBJ2-2; 9 positions match TRBD1. This CDR3 is 15 amino acids long. Per germline, CDR1 MNHEY and CDR2 SVGAGI. With 2 bases clipped from V and 7 bases from J, the junction kept 5 bases outside the gene matches. The CDR3 loop is CASSYGTGRHGELFF. DNA for the CDR3: TGTGCCAGCAGTTACGGGACAGGGAGGCACGGGGAGCTGTTTTTT.

Comment on this clone: The sample holds other DNA sequences that translate to the same CDR3. The rearrangement uses TRBV5-6 and TRBJ2-7; 7 bases fit TRBD1. After removal of 3 bases from V and 3 bases from J, the junction contained 3 bases not matched to a gene. Germline loops: CDR1 SGHDT, CDR2 YYEEEE. The CDR3 extends over 13 amino acids. The chain's CDR3 is CASSSGTVYEQYF. The CDR3 DNA sequence: TGTGCCAGCAGCTCCGGGACAGTCTACGAGCAGTACTTC.

The chain is built from TRBV2 and TRBJ2-5, with TRBD2 as a possible D gene (5 bases). The CDR3 loop spans 17 amino acids. Per the germline V gene, CDR1 is SNHLY and CDR2 is FYNNEI. Between the trimmed V and J ends, which lost 3 bases and 2 bases, there was a span of 19 bases. CDR3 DNA sequence: TGTGCCAGCAGTGACCCCACCCGGGGTCATATTCAAGAGACCCAGTACTTC. It codes for CASSDPTRGHIQETQYF.

The CDR3: CASSWDPGGRGYTF. DNA of the CDR3: TGTGCCAGCAGTTGGGACCCAGGAGGTCGTGGCTACACCTTC. The chain is built from TRBV5-4 and TRBJ1-2, with D tentatively TRBD1 (5 bases). V dropped 5 bases and J dropped 7 bases, with 18 bases sitting between them. Germline assignment: CDR1 SGHNT and CDR2 YYREEE (reference sequence). This CDR3 has 14 amino acids.

The genes are TRBV20-1 and TRBJ2-1; D is undetermined. There are 11 residues in the CDR3. V was trimmed by 0 bases and J by 10 bases, leaving 7 bases between them. Looked up from germline, CDR1 is DFQATT and CDR2 is SNEGSKA (reference sequence). The CDR3 coding sequence is TGCAGTGCTAGAGATCCGAGGGAGCAGTTCTTC. The encoded protein is CSARDPREQFF.

The gene calls are TRBV9 and TRBJ2-3; D is possibly TRBD1 (5 bases). Trimming took off 2 bases at V and 2 bases at J, with 9 bases between the two ends. The CDR3 has 14 residues. Germline lookup yields CDR1 SGDLS and CDR2 YYNGEE. CDR3: CASSVTVLTDTQYF. CDR3 DNA sequence: TGTGCCAGCAGCGTGACAGTGCTCACAGATACGCAGTATTTT.

V usage is TRBV9 and J usage is TRBJ1-3, with D possibly matching TRBD1 (5 bases). Trimming stripped 6 bases from V and 0 bases from J, with 16 bases between. This CDR3 is built from 16 residues. Germline V gene data show CDR1 as SGDLS and CDR2 as YYNGEE. DNA for the CDR3: TGTGCCAGCACCCAGGAGGTGGGGCTCTCTGGAAACACCATATATTTT. Translation: CASTQEVGLSGNTIYF.

The genes are TRBV5-1 and TRBJ1-4, with D perhaps TRBD1 (5 bases). Germline V gene data show CDR1 as SGHRS and CDR2 as YFSETQ. The CDR3 covers 13 residues. The V end was cut by 5 bases, the J end by 4 bases, with 9 bases between. CDR3 sequence reads: CASRSQGNEKLFF. DNA of the CDR3: TGCGCCAGCAGGTCGCAGGGTAATGAAAAACTGTTTTTT.

The genes are TRBV4-2 and TRBJ2-5; 14 nucleotides align to TRBD2. The J segment lost 1 base and the V segment lost 1 base, leaving 5 bases of the junction unmatched. The CDR3 covers 18 residues. CDR1 and CDR2 from the germline V gene are LGHNA and YNFKEQ. CDR3 amino acids: CASSQVGGTSGGQETQYF. In nucleotides, the CDR3 is TGTGCCAGCAGCCAAGTTGGAGGGACTAGCGGGGGCCAAGAGACCCAGTACTTC.

The rearrangement joins TRBV2 to TRBJ2-3; TRBD2 might be the D (6 bases). CDR1 and CDR2 from the germline V gene are SNHLY and FYNNEI. The V gene lost 8 bases and the J gene lost 2 bases, with 14 bases spanning the gap. This CDR3 has 14 residues. The CDR3 reads CASGIRGSTDTQYF. The DNA of the CDR3 is TGTGCCAGCGGCATCCGGGGGTCCACAGATACGCAGTATTTT.

The chain carries TRBV10-3 and TRBJ2-7, with D perhaps matching TRBD2 (6 bases). The germline V gene encodes CDR1 ENHRY and CDR2 SYGVKD. The CDR3 extends over 15 amino acids. Trimming took off 9 bases at V and 1 base at J, with 19 bases between the two ends. The CDR3 sequence is CAIGVMGGLSYEQYF. Written as DNA, the CDR3 is TGTGCCATAGGGGTCATGGGAGGTTTATCCTACGAGCAGTACTTC.

The V and J genes are TRBV5-1 and TRBJ2-5; 14 bases are a match to TRBD2. Germline values: CDR1 SGHRS, CDR2 YFSETQ. Trimming took 4 bases from V and 5 from J; bases not matched to a gene: 10. The length of the CDR3 is 17 residues. CDR3 nucleotide sequence: TGCGCCAGCAGCCCGGGGACTAGCGGGAGAGGGTTGGAGACCCAGTACTTC. The encoded protein is CASSPGTSGRGLETQYF.

The rearrangement uses TRBV6-6 and TRBJ1-5, with a possible D match to TRBD1 (6 bases). CDR1 and CDR2 from the germline V gene are MNHNY and SVGAGI (reference sequence). V shed 5 bases and J shed 2 bases, with 10 bases lying between them. The CDR3 has 14 residues. The DNA for the CDR3 is TGTGCCAGCAGTAGGGGACACGGCAATCAGCCCCAGCATTTT. Amino acid sequence: CASSRGHGNQPQHF.

This chain connects TRBV6-5 to TRBJ1-6, with 8 bases lining up with TRBD1. The CDR3 loop spans 15 amino acids. CDR1 is MNHEY and CDR2 is SVGAGI in the germline V gene. The trim removed 10 bases at V and 4 bases at J, leaving 9 bases unmatched. The CDR3: CATTTGVFYNSPLHF. The CDR3 coding sequence is TGTGCCACGACGACAGGGGTATTTTATAATTCACCCCTCCACTTT.

The gene calls are TRBV29-1 and TRBJ1-5; 8 bases line up with TRBD1. CDR3 length: 13 amino acids. Germline-derived CDR1 and CDR2 are SQVTM and ANQGSEA. J lost 3 bases, V lost 7 bases, and 5 bases had no gene match. This chain's CDR3 is CSAGQGLNQPQHF. CDR3 sequence (DNA): TGCAGCGCAGGACAGGGACTCAATCAGCCCCAGCATTTT.

The chain joins TRBV2 to TRBJ2-4; possible D gene TRBD2, 5 bases. CDR1 SNHLY and CDR2 FYNNEI come from the germline V gene. V lost 3 bases to trimming and J lost 5 bases, with 14 bases between them. CDR3 size: 15 residues. CDR3 region: CASSEERGWENIQYF. CDR3 in DNA: TGTGCCAGCAGTGAGGAGCGAGGGTGGGAAAACATTCAGTACTTC. The full variable domain, completed using reference TRBV2 and TRBJ2-4, is EPEVTQTPSHQVTQMGQEVILRCVPISNHLYFYWYRQILGQKVEFLVSFYNNEISEKSEIFDDQFSVERPDGSNFTLKIRSTKLEDSAMYFCASSEERGWENIQYFGAGTRLSVL.

As for this clone: A read error may explain this, as a much larger clone is one base away. Other DNA sequences in the same sample also yield this CDR3. The J gene is TRBJ2-7, the V gene TRBV5-4, with 11 positions matching TRBD2. CDR3 length: 15 residues. In germline, CDR1 is SGHNT, CDR2 YYREEE (reference sequence). V gave up 0 bases and J gave up 3 bases; unmatched junction bases: 2. CDR3 bases: TGTGCCAGCAGCTTGGGACTAGCGGGGAGCTACGAGCAGTACTTC. Amino acids: CASSLGLAGSYEQYF. Full variable domain (remainder filled in from reference TRBV5-4 and TRBJ2-7): ETGVTQSPTHLIKTRGQQVTLRCSSQSGHNTVSWYQQALGQGPQFIFQYYREEENGRGNFPPRFSGLQFPNYSSELNVNALELDDSALYLCASSLGLAGSYEQYFGPGTRLTVT.